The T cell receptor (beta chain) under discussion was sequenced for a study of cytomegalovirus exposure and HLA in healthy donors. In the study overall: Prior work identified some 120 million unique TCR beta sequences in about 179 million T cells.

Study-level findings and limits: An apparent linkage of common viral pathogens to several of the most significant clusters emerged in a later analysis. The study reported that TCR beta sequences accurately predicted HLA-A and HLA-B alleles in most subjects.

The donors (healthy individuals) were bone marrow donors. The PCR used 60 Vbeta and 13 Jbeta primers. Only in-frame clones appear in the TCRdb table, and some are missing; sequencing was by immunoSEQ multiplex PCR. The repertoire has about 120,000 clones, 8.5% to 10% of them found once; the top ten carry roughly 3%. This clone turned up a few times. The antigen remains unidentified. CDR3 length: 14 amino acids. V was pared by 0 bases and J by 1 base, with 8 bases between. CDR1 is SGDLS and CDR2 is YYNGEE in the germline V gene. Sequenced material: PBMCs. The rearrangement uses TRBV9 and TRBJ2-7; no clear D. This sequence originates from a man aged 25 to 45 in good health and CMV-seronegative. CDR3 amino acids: CASSVADTSYEQYF. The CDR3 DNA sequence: TGTGCCAGCAGCGTAGCCGATACTTCCTACGAGCAGTACTTC.